A selection of T cell receptor beta chains follows, all from one sample in a study of blood T cell repertoires in COVID-19. Here immunoSEQ multiplex PCR was the method, and the copy in TCRdb shows in-frame clones only, minus some. The data contain 150,000 to 200,000 clones, more than 70% of them singletons. Specimen: PBMCs or T cells enriched from blood (not recorded which). These receptors all come from a man aged 40-49 years who had recovered from COVID-19. CDR3s include the opening cysteine and the closing phenylalanine or tryptophan. Each record gives: D gene, clone size, V gene, J gene, CDR3 DNA, CDR3 protein. D genes are given only for firm matches. Clone sizes are given selectively: once, few, many, or a class where the clone is expanded.

D: -; size: -; V: TRBV5-4; J: TRBJ2-1; DNA: TGTGCCAGCAGCTTGGCGGGGGGCCCCCCTTACAATGAGCAGTTCTTC; CDR3: CASSLAGGPPYNEQFF
D: TRBD1; size: -; V: TRBV15; J: TRBJ1-2; DNA: TGTGCCACCAGCAGGGAGGACAGGACGGATGGCTACACCTTC; CDR3: CATSREDRTDGYTF
D: TRBD2; size: few; V: TRBV29-1; J: TRBJ2-5; DNA: TGCAGCGTTGTGGGAGGGATACAGGAGACCCAGTACTTC; CDR3: CSVVGGIQETQYF
D: -; size: -; V: TRBV7-9; J: TRBJ1-5; DNA: TGTGCCAGCAGGGAGGAAGATCAGCCCCAGCATTTT; CDR3: CASREEDQPQHF
D: -; size: many; V: TRBV11-2; J: TRBJ1-2; DNA: TGTGCCAGCAGCTTAGTTCGATGGTCGATAGCTAACTATGGCTACACCTTC; CDR3: CASSLVRWSIANYGYTF
D: TRBD1; size: -; V: TRBV19; J: TRBJ2-2; DNA: TGTGCCAGTCGACAACAGGGGGAGAACACCGGGGAGCTGTTTTTT; CDR3: CASRQQGENTGELFF
D: -; size: -; V: TRBV4-1; J: TRBJ2-6; DNA: TGCGCCAGCACCCCCACCCGACAGTCTGGGGCCAACGTCCTGACTTTC; CDR3: CASTPTRQSGANVLTF
D: -; size: once; V: TRBV5-1; J: TRBJ2-1; DNA: TGCGCCAGCAGCTTGCAGGTCTCAGCCTACAATGAGCAGTTCTTC; CDR3: CASSLQVSAYNEQFF
D: TRBD1; size: -; V: TRBV24-1; J: TRBJ2-3; DNA: TGTGCCACCAGCGGTGGGACAGCCGAAAGCACAGATACGCAGTATTTT; CDR3: CATSGGTAESTDTQYF
D: TRBD1; size: -; V: TRBV27; J: TRBJ1-2; DNA: TGTGCCAGCAGGCCTAATACAGGGGATCCTCAGTATGGCTACACCTTC; CDR3: CASRPNTGDPQYGYTF
D: -; size: -; V: TRBV1; J: TRBJ1-1; DNA: TGCACCAGCAGCCAAGGCCAGGAGAACACTGAAGCTTTCTTT; CDR3: CTSSQGQENTEAFF
D: TRBD2; size: -; V: TRBV9; J: TRBJ2-1; DNA: TGTGCCAGCAGCGTAGGGATAGCGGGGGGTAATTACAATGAGCAGTTCTTC; CDR3: CASSVGIAGGNYNEQFF
D: TRBD1; size: -; V: TRBV2; J: TRBJ1-3; DNA: TGTGCCAGCCGTTATGGACAGGGGGCGGGAAACACCATATATTTT; CDR3: CASRYGQGAGNTIYF
D: -; size: -; V: TRBV2; J: TRBJ1-6; DNA: TGTGCCAGCAGTTCTACAGGTGGAAGTAATTCACCCCTCCACTTT; CDR3: CASSSTGGSNSPLHF
D: TRBD1; size: -; V: TRBV24-1; J: TRBJ1-1; DNA: TGTGCCACCAGTGATCTTGGACGGGATGGTTGGGACAGCCTAATGAACACTGAAGCTTTCTTT; CDR3: CATSDLGRDGWDSLMNTEAFF
D: -; size: -; V: TRBV5-4; J: TRBJ2-2; DNA: TGTGCCAGCAGCTTGGTCTCGAACACCGGGGAGCTGTTTTTT; CDR3: CASSLVSNTGELFF
D: -; size: once; V: TRBV11-2; J: TRBJ1-2; DNA: TGTGCCAGCAGCTTAGAAGGGGGTGGCTACACCTTC; CDR3: CASSLEGGGYTF
D: TRBD2; size: few; V: TRBV5-1; J: TRBJ2-2; DNA: TGCGCCAGCACCCCAGCGGGGGACACCGGGGAGCTGTTTTTT; CDR3: CASTPAGDTGELFF
D: -; size: -; V: TRBV28; J: TRBJ1-5; DNA: TGTGCCAGCAGTTCCCACCCCCAGGGTGGGCAGCCCCAGCATTTT; CDR3: CASSSHPQGGQPQHF
D: -; size: -; V: TRBV30; J: TRBJ1-2; DNA: TGTGCCTGGAGTGACCAGGGCCGCGGCTACACCTTC; CDR3: CAWSDQGRGYTF
D: TRBD1; size: -; V: TRBV7-9; J: TRBJ2-5; DNA: TGTGCCAGCAGCCGGGACAGGGGAGACGAGACCCAGTACTTC; CDR3: CASSRDRGDETQYF
D: TRBD1; size: -; V: TRBV28; J: TRBJ1-6; DNA: TGTGCCAGCAAGGACAGGGAATCACCCCTCCACTTT; CDR3: CASKDRESPLHF
D: -; size: -; V: TRBV24-1; J: TRBJ2-1; DNA: TGTGCCACCAGAAATCGGGGGATTGCAGCCAATGAGCAGTTCTTC; CDR3: CATRNRGIAANEQFF
D: -; size: -; V: TRBV4-2; J: TRBJ1-6; DNA: TGTGCCAGCAGCCAACAAGGCGGGGCAGCAGATAAACTCCACTTT; CDR3: CASSQQGGAADKLHF
D: TRBD2; size: -; V: TRBV7-6; J: TRBJ2-1; DNA: TGTGCCAGCAGCTTAGAGTTTGGCCTAGCGGAAAGAAACAATGAGCAGTTCTTC; CDR3: CASSLEFGLAERNNEQFF
D: TRBD1; size: -; V: TRBV6-5; J: TRBJ2-7; DNA: TGTGCCAGCAGTTACGCCGGGACAGGGGTCGAGCAGTACTTC; CDR3: CASSYAGTGVEQYF
D: TRBD1; size: -; V: TRBV6-5; J: TRBJ1-2; DNA: TGTGCCAGCAGTTACACTGATGGGACAGCGGGAGTTACCTACACCTTC; CDR3: CASSYTDGTAGVTYTF
D: -; size: -; V: TRBV27; J: TRBJ2-5; DNA: TGTGCCAGCAGTATTAGGAGGGTCGGAGAGACCCAGTACTTC; CDR3: CASSIRRVGETQYF
D: -; size: few; V: TRBV30; J: TRBJ1-1; DNA: TGTGCCTGGAGGCCTACCTCGCGGGCGGACGGCACTGAAGCTTTCTTT; CDR3: CAWRPTSRADGTEAFF
D: TRBD1; size: -; V: TRBV5-6; J: TRBJ1-2; DNA: TGTGCCAGCAGCCAACCGGGACAGATCGATGGCTACACCTTC; CDR3: CASSQPGQIDGYTF
D: TRBD1; size: -; V: TRBV2; J: TRBJ2-2; DNA: TGTGCCAGCAGTGGCAAGGGGGCTGCGAACACCGGGGAGCTGTTTTTT; CDR3: CASSGKGAANTGELFF
D: -; size: -; V: TRBV14; J: TRBJ2-1; DNA: TGTGCCAGCAGCCTAACAACTAGGCGGCAGTTCTTC; CDR3: CASSLTTRRQFF
D: TRBD1; size: once; V: TRBV19; J: TRBJ1-3; DNA: TGTGCCAGTAGTAGGGGACAGGCTGGAAACACCATATATTTT; CDR3: CASSRGQAGNTIYF
D: -; size: -; V: TRBV15; J: TRBJ1-2; DNA: TGTGCCACCAGCAGAGAAGGGGGGGCGGGTGGCTACACCTTC; CDR3: CATSREGGAGGYTF
D: TRBD1; size: -; V: TRBV18; J: TRBJ2-2; DNA: TGTGCCAGCTCATTCGTCCGGGACAGGGACACCGGGGAGCTGTTTTTT; CDR3: CASSFVRDRDTGELFF
D: -; size: -; V: TRBV7-2; J: TRBJ1-2; DNA: TGTGCCAGCAGCTTATCGGGAGTTAAGATGGGTGGCTACACCTTC; CDR3: CASSLSGVKMGGYTF
D: -; size: -; V: TRBV19; J: TRBJ2-2; DNA: TGTGCCAGTAGTATAGAAGATTCAGGGGCTCGAACCGGGGAGCTGTTTTTT; CDR3: CASSIEDSGARTGELFF